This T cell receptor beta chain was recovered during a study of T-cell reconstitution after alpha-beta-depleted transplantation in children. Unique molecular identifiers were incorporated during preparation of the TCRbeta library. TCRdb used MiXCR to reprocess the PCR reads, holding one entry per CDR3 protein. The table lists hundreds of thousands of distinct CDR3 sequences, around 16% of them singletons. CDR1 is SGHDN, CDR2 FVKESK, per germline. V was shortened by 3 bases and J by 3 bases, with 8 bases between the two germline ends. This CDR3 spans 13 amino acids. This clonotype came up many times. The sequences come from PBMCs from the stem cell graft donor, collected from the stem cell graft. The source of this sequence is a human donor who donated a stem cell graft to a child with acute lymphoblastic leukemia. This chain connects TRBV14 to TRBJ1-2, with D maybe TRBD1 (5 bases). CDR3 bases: TGTGCCAGCAGCCAGGGGACGGACTATGGCTACACCTTC. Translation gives CASSQGTDYGYTF. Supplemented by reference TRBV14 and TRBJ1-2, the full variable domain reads EAGVTQFPSHSVIEKGQTVTLRCDPISGHDNLYWYRRVMGKEIKFLLHFVKESKQDESGMPNNRFLAERTGGTYSTLKVQPAELEDSGVYFCASSQGTDYGYTFGSGTRLTVV.